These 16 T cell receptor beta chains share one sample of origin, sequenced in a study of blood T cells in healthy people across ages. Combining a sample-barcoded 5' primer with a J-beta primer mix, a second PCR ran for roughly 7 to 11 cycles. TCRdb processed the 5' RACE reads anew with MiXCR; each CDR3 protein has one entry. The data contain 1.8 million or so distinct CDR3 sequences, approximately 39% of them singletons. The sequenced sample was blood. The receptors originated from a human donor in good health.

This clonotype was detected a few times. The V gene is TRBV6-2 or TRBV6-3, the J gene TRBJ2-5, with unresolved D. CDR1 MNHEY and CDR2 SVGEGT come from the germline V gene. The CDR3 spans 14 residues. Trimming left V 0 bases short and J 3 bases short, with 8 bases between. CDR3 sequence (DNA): TGTGCCAGCAGTTACTCGCATTGGGAAGAGACCCAGTACTTC. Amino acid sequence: CASSYSHWEETQYF.

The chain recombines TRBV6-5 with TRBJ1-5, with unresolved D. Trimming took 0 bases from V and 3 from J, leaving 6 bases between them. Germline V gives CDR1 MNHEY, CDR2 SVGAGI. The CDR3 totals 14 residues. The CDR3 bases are TGTGCCAGCAGTTACTCTGGGGACAATCAGCCCCAGCATTTT. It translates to CASSYSGDNQPQHF.

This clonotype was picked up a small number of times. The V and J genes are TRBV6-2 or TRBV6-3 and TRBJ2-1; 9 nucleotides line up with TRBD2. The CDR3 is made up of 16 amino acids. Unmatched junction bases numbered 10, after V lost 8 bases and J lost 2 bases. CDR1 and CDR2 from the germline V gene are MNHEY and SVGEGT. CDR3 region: CASGNLGGGAYNEQFF. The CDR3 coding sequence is TGTGCCAGCGGTAACCTCGGCGGGGGGGCCTACAATGAGCAGTTCTTC.

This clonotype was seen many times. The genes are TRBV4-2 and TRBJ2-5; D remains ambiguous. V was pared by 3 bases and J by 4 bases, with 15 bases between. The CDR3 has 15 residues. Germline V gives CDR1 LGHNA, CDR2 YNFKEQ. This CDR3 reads CASSQVTDRTETQYF. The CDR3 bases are TGTGCCAGCAGCCAGGTCACCGATCGAACAGAGACCCAGTACTTC.

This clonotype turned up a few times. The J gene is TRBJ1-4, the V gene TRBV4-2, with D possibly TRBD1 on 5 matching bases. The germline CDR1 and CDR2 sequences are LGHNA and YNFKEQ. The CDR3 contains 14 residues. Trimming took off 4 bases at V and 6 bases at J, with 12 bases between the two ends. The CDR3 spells CASSLDSRDEKLFF. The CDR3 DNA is TGTGCCAGCAGCCTTGACAGCCGAGATGAAAAACTGTTTTTT.

CDR3 in DNA: TGTGCCAGCAGTTACTCGCCTCAGGAGCCCTCCTACGAGCAGTACTTC. It is translated as CASSYSPQEPSYEQYF. The chain recombines TRBV6-2 or TRBV6-3 with TRBJ2-7; D unresolved. Trimming cost V 0 bases and J 0 bases, with 12 bases left between them. Germline V gene data show CDR1 as MNHEY and CDR2 as SVGEGT. The CDR3 spans 16 residues.

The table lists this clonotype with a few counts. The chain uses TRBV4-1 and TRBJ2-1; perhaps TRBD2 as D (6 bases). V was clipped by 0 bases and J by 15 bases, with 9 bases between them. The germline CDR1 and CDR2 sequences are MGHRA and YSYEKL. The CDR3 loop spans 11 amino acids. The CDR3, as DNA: TGCGCCAGCAGCCAAGAAGGGAGGACGTTCTTC. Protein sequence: CASSQEGRTFF.

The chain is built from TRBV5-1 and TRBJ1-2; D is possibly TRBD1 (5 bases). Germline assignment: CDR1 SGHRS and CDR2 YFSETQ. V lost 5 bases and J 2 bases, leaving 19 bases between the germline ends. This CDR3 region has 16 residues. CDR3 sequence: CASSQTSGSLNYGYTF. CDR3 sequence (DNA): TGCGCCAGCAGTCAAACCTCAGGGAGCCTGAACTATGGCTACACCTTC.

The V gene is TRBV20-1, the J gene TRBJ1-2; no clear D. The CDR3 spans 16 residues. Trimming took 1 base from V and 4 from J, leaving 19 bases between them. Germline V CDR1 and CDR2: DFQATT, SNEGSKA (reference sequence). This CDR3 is CSARGAPENSGYGYTF. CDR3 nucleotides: TGCAGTGCTAGAGGGGCCCCCGAGAATAGCGGCTATGGCTACACCTTC.

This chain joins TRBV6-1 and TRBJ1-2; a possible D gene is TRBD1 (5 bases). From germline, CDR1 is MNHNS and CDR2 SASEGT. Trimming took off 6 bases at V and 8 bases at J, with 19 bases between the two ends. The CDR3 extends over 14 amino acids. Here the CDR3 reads CASRPGPIQWGYTF. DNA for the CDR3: TGTGCCAGCAGACCGGGACCGATCCAGTGGGGCTACACCTTC.

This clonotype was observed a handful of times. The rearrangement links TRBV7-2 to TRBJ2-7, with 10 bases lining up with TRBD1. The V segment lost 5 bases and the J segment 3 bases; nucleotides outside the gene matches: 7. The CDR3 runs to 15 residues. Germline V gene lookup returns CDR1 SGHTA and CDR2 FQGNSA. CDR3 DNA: TGTGCCAGCAGCGGTTGGGACAGGGGCAACTACGAGCAGTACTTC. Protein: CASSGWDRGNYEQYF.

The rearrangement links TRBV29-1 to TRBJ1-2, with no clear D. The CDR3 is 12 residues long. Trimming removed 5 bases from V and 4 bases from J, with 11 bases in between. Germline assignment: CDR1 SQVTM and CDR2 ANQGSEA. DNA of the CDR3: TGCAGCGTTACATTACCTGGCTATGGCTACACCTTC. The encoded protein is CSVTLPGYGYTF.

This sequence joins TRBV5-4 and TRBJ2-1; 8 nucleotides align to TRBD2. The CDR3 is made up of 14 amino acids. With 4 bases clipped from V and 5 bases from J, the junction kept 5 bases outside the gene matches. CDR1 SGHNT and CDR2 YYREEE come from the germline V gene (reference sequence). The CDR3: CASSKGLENNEQFF. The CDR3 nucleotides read TGTGCCAGCAGCAAGGGACTAGAGAACAATGAGCAGTTCTTC.

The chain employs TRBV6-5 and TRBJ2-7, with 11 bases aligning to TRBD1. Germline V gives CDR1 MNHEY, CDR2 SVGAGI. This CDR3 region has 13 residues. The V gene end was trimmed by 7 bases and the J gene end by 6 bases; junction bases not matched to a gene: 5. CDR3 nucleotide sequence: TGTGCCAGCAATCCGGACAGGGGGCGCGAGCAGTACTTC. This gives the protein CASNPDRGREQYF.

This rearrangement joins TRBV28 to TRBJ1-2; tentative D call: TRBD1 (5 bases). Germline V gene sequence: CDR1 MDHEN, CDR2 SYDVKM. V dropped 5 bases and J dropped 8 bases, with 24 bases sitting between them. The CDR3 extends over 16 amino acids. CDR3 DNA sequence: TGTGCCAGCAGTCGTCTACCCTCCGGGGACCCGGGGGGCTACACCTTC. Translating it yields CASSRLPSGDPGGYTF.

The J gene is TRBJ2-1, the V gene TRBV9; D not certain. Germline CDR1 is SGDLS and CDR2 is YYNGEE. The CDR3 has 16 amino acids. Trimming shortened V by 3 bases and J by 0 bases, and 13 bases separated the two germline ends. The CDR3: CASSAIRSPSYNEQFF. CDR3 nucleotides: TGTGCCAGCAGCGCGATCCGTTCCCCCTCCTACAATGAGCAGTTCTTC.